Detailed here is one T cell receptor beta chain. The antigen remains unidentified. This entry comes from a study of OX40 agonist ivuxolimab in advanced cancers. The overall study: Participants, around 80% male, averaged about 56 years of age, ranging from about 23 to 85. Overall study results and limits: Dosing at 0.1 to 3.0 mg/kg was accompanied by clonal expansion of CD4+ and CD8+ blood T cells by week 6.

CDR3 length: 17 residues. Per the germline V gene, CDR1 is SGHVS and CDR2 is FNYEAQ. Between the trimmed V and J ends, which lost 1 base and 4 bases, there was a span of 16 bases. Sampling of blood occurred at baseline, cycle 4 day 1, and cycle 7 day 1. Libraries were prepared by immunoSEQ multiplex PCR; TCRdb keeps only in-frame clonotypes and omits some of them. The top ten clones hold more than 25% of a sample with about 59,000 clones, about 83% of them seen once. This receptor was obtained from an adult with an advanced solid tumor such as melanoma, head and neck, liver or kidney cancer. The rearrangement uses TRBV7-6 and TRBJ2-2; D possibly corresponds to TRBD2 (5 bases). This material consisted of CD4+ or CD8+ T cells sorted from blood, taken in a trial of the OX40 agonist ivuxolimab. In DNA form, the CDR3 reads TGTGCCAGCAGCTTAGGTGCGGGTGGATTTGGCACCGGGGAGCTGTTTTTT. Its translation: CASSLGAGGFGTGELFF.